The clone carrying this TCR beta chain came up a few times. Each CDR3 protein gets one entry after TCRdb re-called the RT-PCR reads with MiXCR. The sample lists approximately 140,000 distinct CDR3 sequences; 30% to 45% were seen once. This record belongs to a study of patients and donors after allogeneic stem cell transplantation. Germline assignment: CDR1 MGHDK and CDR2 SYGVNS. J was trimmed by 4 bases and V by 4 bases; bases with no gene match: 11. CDR3 length equals 17 residues. The chain combines TRBV25-1 with TRBJ2-3, with 10 bases identical to TRBD2. The clonotype originates from a human donor who was either an allogeneic HSCT recipient or a stem cell or donor lymphocyte infusion donor (not recorded which). It is not recorded whose cells these are; they may come from a transplant donor. Source material: blood, either unsorted or a sorted T cell fraction (not recorded which). In DNA form, the CDR3 reads TGTGCCAGCAGTGCCCCCCGACGGGGACTAGCGTCAGATACGCAGTATTTT. It is translated as CASSAPRRGLASDTQYF.